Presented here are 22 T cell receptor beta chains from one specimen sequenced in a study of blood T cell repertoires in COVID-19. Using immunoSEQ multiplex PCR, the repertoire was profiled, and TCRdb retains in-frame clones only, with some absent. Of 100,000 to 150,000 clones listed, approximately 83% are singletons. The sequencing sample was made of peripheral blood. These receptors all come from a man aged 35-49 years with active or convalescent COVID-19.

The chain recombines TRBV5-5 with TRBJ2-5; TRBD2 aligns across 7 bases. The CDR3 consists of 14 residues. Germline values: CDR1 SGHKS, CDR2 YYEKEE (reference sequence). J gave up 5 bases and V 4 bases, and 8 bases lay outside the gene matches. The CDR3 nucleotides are TGTGCCAGCAGCAATCCTCAGGGAGGGGAGACCCAGTACTTC. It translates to CASSNPQGGETQYF.

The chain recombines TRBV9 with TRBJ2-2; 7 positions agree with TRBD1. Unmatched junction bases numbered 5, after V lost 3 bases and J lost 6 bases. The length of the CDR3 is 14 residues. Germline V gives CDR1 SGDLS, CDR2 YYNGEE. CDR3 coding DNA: TGTGCCAGCAGCGCCATGACAGGGCCCGGGGAGCTGTTTTTT. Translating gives CASSAMTGPGELFF. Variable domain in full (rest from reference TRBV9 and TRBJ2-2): DSGVTQTPKHLITATGQRVTLRCSPRSGDLSVYWYQQSLDQGLQFLIQYYNGEERAKGNILERFSAQQFPDLHSELNLSSLELGDSALYFCASSAMTGPGELFFGEGSRLTVL.

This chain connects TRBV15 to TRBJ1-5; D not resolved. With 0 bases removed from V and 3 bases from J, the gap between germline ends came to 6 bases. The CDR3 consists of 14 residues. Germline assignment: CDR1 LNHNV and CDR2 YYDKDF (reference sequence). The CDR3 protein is CATSRDRNNQPQHF. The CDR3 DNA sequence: TGTGCCACCAGCAGAGACAGGAACAATCAGCCCCAGCATTTT.

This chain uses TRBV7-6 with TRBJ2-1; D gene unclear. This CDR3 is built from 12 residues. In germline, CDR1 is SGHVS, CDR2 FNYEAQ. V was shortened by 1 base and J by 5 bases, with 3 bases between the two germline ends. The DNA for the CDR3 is TGTGCCAGCAGCTTAGTTAACAATGAGCAGTTCTTC. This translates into CASSLVNNEQFF.

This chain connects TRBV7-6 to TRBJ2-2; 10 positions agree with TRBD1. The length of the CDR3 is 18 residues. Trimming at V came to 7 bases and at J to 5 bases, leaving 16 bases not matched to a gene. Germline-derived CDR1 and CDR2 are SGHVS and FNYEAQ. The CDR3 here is CASTPPGQGSLITGELFF. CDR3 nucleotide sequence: TGTGCCAGCACCCCACCGGGACAGGGGTCCCTCATTACCGGGGAGCTGTTTTTT.

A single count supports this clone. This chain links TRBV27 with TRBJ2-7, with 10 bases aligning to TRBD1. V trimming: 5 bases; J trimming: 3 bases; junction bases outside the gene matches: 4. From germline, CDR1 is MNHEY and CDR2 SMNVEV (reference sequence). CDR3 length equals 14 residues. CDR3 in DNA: TGTGCCAGCAGTCCGGACAGGGGGGTCTACGAGCAGTACTTC. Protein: CASSPDRGVYEQYF.

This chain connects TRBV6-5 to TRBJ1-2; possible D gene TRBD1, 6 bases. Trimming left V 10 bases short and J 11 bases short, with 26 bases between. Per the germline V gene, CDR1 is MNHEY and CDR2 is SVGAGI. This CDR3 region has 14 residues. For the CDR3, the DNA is TGTGCCACCAAAGACTCACACAGGGTCCAGGCTTACACCTTC. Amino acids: CATKDSHRVQAYTF.

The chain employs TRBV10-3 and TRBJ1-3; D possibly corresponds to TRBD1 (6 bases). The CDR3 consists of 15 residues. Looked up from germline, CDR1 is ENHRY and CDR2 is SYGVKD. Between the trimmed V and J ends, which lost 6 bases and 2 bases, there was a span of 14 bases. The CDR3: CAISPRTEAGNTIYF. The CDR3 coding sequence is TGTGCCATCAGCCCGCGGACAGAGGCTGGAAACACCATATATTTT.

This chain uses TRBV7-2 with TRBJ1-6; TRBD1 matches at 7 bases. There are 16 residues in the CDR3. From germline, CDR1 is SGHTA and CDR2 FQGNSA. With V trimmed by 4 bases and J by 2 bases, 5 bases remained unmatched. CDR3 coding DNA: TGTGCCAGCAGCTCCTGGACAGGCCCCTATAATTCACCCCTCCACTTT. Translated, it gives CASSSWTGPYNSPLHF.

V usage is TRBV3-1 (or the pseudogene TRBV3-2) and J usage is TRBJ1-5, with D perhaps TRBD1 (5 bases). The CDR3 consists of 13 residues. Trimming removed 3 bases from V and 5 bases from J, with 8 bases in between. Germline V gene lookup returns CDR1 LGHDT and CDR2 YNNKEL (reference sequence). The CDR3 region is CASSHGGDQPQHF. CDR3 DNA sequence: TGTGCCAGCAGCCATGGAGGGGATCAGCCCCAGCATTTT.

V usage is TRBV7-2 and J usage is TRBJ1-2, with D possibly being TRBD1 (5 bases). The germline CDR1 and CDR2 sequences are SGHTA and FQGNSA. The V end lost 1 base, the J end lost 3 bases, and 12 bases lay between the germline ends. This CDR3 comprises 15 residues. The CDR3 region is CASSLGRGMDYGYTF. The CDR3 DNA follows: TGTGCCAGCAGCTTAGGTAGGGGTATGGACTATGGCTACACCTTC.

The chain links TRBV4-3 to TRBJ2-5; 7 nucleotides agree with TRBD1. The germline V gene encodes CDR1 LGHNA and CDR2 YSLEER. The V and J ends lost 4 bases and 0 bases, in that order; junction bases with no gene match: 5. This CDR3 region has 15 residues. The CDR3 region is CASSRGTVNQETQYF. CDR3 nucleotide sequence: TGCGCCAGCAGCCGAGGGACAGTCAACCAAGAGACCCAGTACTTC.

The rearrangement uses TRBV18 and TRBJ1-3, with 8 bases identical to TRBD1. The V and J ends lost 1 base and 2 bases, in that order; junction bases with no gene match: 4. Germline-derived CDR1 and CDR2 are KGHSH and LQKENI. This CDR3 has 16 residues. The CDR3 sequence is CASSPRQGAAGNTIYF. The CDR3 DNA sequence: TGTGCCAGCTCACCACGGCAGGGGGCGGCTGGAAACACCATATATTTT.

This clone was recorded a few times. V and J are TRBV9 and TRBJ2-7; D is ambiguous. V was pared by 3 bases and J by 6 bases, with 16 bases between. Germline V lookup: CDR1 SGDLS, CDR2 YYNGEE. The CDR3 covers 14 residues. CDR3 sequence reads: CASSASSVESEQYF. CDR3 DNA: TGTGCCAGCAGCGCCAGCTCGGTGGAGAGCGAGCAGTACTTC.

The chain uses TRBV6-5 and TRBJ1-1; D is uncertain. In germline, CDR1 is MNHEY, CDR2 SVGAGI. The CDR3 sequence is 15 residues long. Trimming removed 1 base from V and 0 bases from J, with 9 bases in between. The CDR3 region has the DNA TGTGCCAGCAGTTACTTTGGAGAAATGAACACTGAAGCTTTCTTT. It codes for CASSYFGEMNTEAFF.

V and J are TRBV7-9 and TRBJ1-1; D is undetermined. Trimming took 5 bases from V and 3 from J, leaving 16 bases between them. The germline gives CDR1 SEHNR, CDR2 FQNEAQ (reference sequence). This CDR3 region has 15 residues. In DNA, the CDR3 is TGTGCCAGCAGCCGCGACCCCCTGGCGGACACTGAAGCTTTCTTT. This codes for CASSRDPLADTEAFF.

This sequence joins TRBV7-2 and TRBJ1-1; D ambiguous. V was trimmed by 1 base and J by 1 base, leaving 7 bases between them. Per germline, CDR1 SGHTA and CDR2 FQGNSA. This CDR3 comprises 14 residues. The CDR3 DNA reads TGTGCCAGCAGCTTAGGACGGAGGAACACTGAAGCTTTCTTT. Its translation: CASSLGRRNTEAFF.

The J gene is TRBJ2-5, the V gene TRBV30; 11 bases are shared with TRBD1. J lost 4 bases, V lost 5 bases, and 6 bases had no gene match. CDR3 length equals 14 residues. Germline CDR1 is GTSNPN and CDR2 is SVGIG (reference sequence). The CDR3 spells CAWGGQGDAETQYF. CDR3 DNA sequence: TGTGCCTGGGGGGGACAGGGGGACGCAGAGACCCAGTACTTC.

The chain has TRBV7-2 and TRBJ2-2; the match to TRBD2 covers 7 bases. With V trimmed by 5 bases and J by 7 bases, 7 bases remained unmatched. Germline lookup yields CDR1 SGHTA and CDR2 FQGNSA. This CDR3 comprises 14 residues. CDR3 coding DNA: TGTGCCAGCAGCCTGACTAGCCGGGTCGGGGAGCTGTTTTTT. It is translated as CASSLTSRVGELFF.

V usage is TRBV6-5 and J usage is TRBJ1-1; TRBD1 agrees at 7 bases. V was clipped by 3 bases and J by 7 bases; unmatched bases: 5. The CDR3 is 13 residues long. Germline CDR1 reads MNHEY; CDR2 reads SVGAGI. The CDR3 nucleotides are TGTGCCAGCAGTTATCAGGGACAGTTTGAAGCTTTCTTT. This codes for CASSYQGQFEAFF.

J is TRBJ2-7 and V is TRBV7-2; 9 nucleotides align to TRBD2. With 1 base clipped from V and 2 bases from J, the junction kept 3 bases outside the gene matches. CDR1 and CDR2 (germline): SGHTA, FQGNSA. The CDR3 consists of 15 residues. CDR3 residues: CASSLEAGGTYEQYF. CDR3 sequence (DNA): TGTGCCAGCAGCTTAGAAGCGGGGGGAACCTACGAGCAGTACTTC. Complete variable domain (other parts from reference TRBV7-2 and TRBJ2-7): GAGVSQSPSNKVTEKGKDVELRCDPISGHTALYWYRQSLGQGLEFLIYFQGNSAPDKSGLPSDRFSAERTGGSVSTLTIQRTQQEDSAVYLCASSLEAGGTYEQYFGPGTRLTVT.

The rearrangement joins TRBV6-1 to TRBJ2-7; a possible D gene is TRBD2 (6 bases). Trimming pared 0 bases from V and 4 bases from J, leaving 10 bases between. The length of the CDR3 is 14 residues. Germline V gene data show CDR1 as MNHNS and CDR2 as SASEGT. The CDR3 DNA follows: TGTGCCAGCAGTGAAGCGGGGGGATTTTACGAGCAGTACTTC. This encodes CASSEAGGFYEQYF.